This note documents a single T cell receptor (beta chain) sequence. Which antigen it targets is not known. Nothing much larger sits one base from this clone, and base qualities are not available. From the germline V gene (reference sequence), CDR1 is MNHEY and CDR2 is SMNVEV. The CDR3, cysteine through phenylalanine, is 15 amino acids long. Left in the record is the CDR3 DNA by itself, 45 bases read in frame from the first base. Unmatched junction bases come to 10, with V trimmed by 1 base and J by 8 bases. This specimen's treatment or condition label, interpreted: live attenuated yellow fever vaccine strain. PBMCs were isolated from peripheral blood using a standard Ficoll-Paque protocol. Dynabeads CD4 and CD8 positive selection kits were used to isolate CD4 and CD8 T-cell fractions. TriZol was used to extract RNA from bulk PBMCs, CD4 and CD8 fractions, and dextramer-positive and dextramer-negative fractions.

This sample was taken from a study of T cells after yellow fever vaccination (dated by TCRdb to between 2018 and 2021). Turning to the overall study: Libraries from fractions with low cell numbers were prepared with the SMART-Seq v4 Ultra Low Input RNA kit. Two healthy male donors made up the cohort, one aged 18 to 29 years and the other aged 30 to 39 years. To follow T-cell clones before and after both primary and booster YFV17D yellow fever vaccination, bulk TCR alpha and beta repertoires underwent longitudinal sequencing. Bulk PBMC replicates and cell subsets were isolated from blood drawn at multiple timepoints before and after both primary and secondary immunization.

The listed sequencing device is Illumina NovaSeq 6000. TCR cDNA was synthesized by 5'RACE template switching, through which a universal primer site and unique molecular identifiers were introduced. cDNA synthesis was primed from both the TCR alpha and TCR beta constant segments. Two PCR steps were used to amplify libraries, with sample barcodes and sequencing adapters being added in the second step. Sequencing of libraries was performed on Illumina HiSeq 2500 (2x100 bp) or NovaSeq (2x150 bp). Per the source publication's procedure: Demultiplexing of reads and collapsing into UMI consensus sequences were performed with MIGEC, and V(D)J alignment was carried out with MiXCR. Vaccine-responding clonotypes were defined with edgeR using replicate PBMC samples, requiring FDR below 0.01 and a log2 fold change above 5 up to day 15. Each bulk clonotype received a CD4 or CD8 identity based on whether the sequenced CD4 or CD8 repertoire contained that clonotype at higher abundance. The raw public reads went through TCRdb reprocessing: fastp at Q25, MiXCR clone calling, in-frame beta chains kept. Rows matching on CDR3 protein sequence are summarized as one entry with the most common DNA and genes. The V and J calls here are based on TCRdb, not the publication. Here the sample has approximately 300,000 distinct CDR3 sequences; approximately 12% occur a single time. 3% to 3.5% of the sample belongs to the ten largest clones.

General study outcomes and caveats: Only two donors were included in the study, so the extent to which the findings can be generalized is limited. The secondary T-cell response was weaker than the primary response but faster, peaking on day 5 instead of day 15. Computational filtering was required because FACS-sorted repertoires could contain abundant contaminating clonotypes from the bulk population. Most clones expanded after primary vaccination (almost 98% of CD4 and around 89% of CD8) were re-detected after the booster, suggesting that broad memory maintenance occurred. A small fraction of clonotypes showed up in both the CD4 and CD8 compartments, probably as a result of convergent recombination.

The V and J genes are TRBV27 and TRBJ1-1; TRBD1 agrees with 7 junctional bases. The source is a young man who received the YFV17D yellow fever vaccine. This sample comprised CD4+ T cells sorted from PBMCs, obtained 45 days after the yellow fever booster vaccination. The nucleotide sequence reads TGTGCCAGCAGTTTATTCAGGCCTGAGGGGGCGGAAGCTTTCTTT. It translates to CASSLFRPEGAEAFF.